This T cell receptor beta chain stems from a study of CD4+ T cells in melanoma. The germline gives CDR1 SNHLY, CDR2 FYNNEI. The CDR3 is 15 amino acids. The V end was cut by 8 bases, the J end by 6 bases, with 22 bases between. The protocol was immunoSEQ multiplex PCR, while the TCRdb copy is restricted to in-frame clones and leaves out a portion. There are thousands of clones in the sample; roughly 50% occur only once, and around 16% lies in the top ten. Sample: cells from a culture (not recorded whether cultured in vitro). The clonotype comes from a human donor with melanoma. The chain combines TRBV2 with TRBJ1-1; D unresolved. The CDR3, as DNA: TGTGCCAGCGGAAGAATCAATGGAGGGCGGGCTGAAGCTTTCTTT. Its protein product is CASGRINGGRAEAFF. The variable domain in full, completed from reference TRBV2 and TRBJ1-1, reads EPEVTQTPSHQVTQMGQEVILRCVPISNHLYFYWYRQILGQKVEFLVSFYNNEISEKSEIFDDQFSVERPDGSNFTLKIRSTKLEDSAMYFCASGRINGGRAEAFFGQGTRLTVV.